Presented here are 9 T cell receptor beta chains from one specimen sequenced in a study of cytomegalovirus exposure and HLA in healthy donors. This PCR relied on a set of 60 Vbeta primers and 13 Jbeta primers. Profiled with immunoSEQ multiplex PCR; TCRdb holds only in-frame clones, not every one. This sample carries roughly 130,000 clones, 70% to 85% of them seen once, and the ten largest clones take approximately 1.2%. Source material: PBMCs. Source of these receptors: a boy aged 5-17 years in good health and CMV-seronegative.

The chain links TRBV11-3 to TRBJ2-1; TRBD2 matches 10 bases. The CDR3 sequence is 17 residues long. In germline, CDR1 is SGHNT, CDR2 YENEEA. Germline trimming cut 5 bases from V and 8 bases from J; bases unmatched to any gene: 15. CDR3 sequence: CASSLERLAGETDEQFF. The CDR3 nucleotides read TGTGCCAGCAGCCTTGAGCGTCTAGCGGGAGAAACGGATGAGCAGTTCTTC.

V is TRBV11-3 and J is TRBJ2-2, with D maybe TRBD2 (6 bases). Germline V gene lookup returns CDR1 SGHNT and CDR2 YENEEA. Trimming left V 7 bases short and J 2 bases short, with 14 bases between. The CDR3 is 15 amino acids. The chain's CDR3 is CASNPGGRNTGELFF. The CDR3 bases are TGTGCCAGCAACCCTGGAGGGCGTAACACCGGGGAGCTGTTTTTT.

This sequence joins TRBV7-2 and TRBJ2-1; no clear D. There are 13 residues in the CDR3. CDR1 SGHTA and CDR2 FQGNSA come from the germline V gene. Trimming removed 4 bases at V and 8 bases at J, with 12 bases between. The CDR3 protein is CASSSSVIYEQFF. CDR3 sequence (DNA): TGTGCCAGCAGCTCTTCGGTCATCTATGAGCAGTTCTTC.

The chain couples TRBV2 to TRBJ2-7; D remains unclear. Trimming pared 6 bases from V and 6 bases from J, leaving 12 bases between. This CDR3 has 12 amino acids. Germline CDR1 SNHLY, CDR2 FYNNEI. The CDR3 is CASSPYLGEQYF. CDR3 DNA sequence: TGTGCCAGCAGCCCCTACCTCGGCGAGCAGTACTTC.

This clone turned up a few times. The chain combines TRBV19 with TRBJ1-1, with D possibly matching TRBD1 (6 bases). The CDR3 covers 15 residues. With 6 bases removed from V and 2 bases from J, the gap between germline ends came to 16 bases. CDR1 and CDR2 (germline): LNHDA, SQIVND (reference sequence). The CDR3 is CASRPLIGGNTEAFF. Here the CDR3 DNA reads TGTGCCAGTAGACCCCTCATAGGGGGAAACACTGAAGCTTTCTTT.

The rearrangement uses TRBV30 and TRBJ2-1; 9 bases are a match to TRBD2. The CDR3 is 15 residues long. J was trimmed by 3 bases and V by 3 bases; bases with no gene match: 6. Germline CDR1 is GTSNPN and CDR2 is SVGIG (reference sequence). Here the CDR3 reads CAWRVYSGGYNEQFF. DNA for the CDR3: TGTGCCTGGAGAGTATATAGCGGGGGCTACAATGAGCAGTTCTTC. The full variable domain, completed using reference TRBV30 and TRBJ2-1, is SQTIHQWPATLVQPVGSPLSLECTVEGTSNPNLYWYRQAAGRGLQLLFYSVGIGQISSEVPQNLSASRPQDRQFILSSKKLLLSDSGFYLCAWRVYSGGYNEQFFGPGTRLTVL.

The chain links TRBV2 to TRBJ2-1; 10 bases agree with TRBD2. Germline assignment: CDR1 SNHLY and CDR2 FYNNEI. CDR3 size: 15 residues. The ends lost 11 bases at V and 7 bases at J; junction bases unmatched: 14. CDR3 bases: TGTGCCTCTCTGATGGCTAGCGGGAGACGTAATGAGCAGTTCTTC. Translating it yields CASLMASGRRNEQFF.

The CDR3 coding sequence is TGTGCCAGCAGTTTATCGATCGGGGGTTTGGGCTCCTACGAGCAGTACTTC. This codes for CASSLSIGGLGSYEQYF. J is TRBJ2-7 and V is TRBV27, with D possibly being TRBD2 (6 bases). The germline V gene has CDR1 MNHEY and CDR2 SMNVEV (reference sequence). The CDR3 totals 17 residues. Trimming pared 0 bases from V and 0 bases from J, leaving 15 bases between.

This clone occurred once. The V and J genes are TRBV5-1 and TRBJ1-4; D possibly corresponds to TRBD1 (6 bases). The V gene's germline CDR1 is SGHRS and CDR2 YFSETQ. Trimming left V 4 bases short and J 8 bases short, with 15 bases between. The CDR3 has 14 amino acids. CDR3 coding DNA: TGCGCCAGCAGCATACTGGGGGCCCGGGAAAAACTGTTTTTT. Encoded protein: CASSILGAREKLFF. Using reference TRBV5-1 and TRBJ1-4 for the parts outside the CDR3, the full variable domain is KAGVTQTPRYLIKTRGQQVTLSCSPISGHRSVSWYQQTPGQGLQFLFEYFSETQRNKGNFPGRFSGRQFSNSRSEMNVSTLELGDSALYLCASSILGAREKLFFGSGTQLSVL.